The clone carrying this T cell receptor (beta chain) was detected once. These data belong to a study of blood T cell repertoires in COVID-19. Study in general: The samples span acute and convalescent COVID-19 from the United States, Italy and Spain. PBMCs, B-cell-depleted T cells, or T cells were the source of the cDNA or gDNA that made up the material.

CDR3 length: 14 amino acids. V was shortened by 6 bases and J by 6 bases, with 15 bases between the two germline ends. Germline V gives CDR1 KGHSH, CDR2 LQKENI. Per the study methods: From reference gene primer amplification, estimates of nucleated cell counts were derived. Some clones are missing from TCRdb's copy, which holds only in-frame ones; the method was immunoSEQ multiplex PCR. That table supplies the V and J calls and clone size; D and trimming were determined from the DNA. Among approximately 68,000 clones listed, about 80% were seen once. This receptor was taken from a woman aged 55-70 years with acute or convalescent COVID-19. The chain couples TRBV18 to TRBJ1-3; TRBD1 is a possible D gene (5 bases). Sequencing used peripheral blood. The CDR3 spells CASSPRGGVNTIYF. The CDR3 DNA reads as TGTGCCAGCTCCCCCCGGGGAGGGGTAAACACCATATATTTT.